The clone carrying this T cell receptor beta chain was seen many times. The time point here: newly diagnosed GD, antithyroid drugs for less than 3 months. Construction of the TCR library relied on RNA isolated from PBMCs. The data are from a study of regulatory T cells in long-lasting Graves disease. Arm-PCR of CDR3 regions with iRepertoire HTBI primers generated TCR beta libraries. TCRdb re-analysed the multiplex PCR reads in MiXCR, keeping a single row per CDR3 protein. The sample shows 420,000 or so distinct CDR3 sequences, about 15% of them seen only once. The same data also went into a second study, on T cells in Graves' hyperthyroidism and ophthalmopathy.

Material: peripheral blood mononuclear cells (PBMCs), obtained at new diagnosis, from a patient treated with antithyroid drugs. This sequence originates from a woman between 18 and 29 years old with Graves disease.

CDR3 sequence (DNA): TGTGCCAGCAGTTTGTCGGCTAACACTGAAGCTTTCTTT. The encoded protein is CASSLSANTEAFF. This rearrangement joins TRBV12-3 or TRBV12-4 to TRBJ1-1; D unresolved. Trimming took 3 bases from V and 2 from J, leaving 7 bases between them. The CDR3 runs 13 residues.